The 7 T cell receptor beta chains below come from one sample, sequenced in a study of blood T cell repertoires in COVID-19. Some clones are missing from TCRdb's copy, which holds only in-frame ones; the method was immunoSEQ multiplex PCR. The profile covers 250,000 to 350,000 clones, with nearly 90% appearing a single time and 1.5% to 2% taken by the ten largest. The sample taken for sequencing was PBMCs or T cells enriched from blood (not recorded which). The receptor source for this set is a woman between 18 and 29 years old with acute COVID-19.

This chain uses TRBV30 with TRBJ1-6; 9 bases align to TRBD1. Losses at the gene ends were 2 bases for V and 0 bases for J; bases not matched to a gene: 5. The CDR3 length is 17 residues. The V gene's germline CDR1 is GTSNPN and CDR2 SVGIG (reference sequence). Here the CDR3 DNA reads TGTGCCTGGAGTACAGGACAGGGGAGCTCCTATAATTCACCCCTCCACTTT. It encodes CAWSTGQGSSYNSPLHF.

The V gene is TRBV29-1, the J gene TRBJ2-7, with D maybe TRBD1 (6 bases). Trimming took 7 bases from V and 2 from J, leaving 15 bases between them. From germline, CDR1 is SQVTM and CDR2 ANQGSEA. The CDR3 contains 13 residues. The CDR3 loop is CSATPPGAYEQYF. CDR3 nucleotide sequence: TGCAGCGCCACCCCCCCAGGGGCCTACGAGCAGTACTTC.

This rearrangement joins TRBV27 to TRBJ2-1; TRBD2 aligns across 11 bases. The germline CDR1 and CDR2 sequences are MNHEY and SMNVEV (reference sequence). The trim removed 6 bases at V and 4 bases at J, leaving 8 bases unmatched. The CDR3 loop spans 16 amino acids. CDR3 region: CASRVRGTSGYNEQFF. Written as DNA, the CDR3 is TGTGCCAGCAGGGTGAGAGGGACTAGCGGTTACAATGAGCAGTTCTTC.

This chain links TRBV2 with TRBJ1-1; 7 bases are shared with TRBD1. The germline CDR1 and CDR2 sequences are SNHLY and FYNNEI. The CDR3 sequence is 16 residues long. After removal of 5 bases from V and 1 base from J, the junction contained 10 bases not matched to a gene. The CDR3 bases are TGTGCCAGCAGTCCGACAGGGTTTGGGAAGAACACTGAAGCTTTCTTT. Its translation is CASSPTGFGKNTEAFF.

The gene calls are TRBV4-1 and TRBJ2-7; TRBD2 matches at 13 bases. With V trimmed by 2 bases and J by 1 base, 5 bases remained unmatched. This CDR3 spans 17 amino acids. The germline gives CDR1 MGHRA, CDR2 YSYEKL. The CDR3 loop reads CASSQRPGLAGSYEQYF. In DNA, the CDR3 is TGCGCCAGCAGCCAAAGGCCGGGACTAGCGGGATCCTACGAGCAGTACTTC.

This clone was picked up one time. The V and J genes are TRBV7-9 and TRBJ2-5; TRBD1 matches 8 bases. CDR3 length: 15 residues. In germline, CDR1 is SEHNR, CDR2 FQNEAQ (reference sequence). Losses at the gene ends were 4 bases for V and 3 bases for J; bases not matched to a gene: 7. The CDR3 nucleotides read TGTGCCAGCAGCTGCCCGGACAGGGACGAAGAGACCCAGTACTTC. This encodes CASSCPDRDEETQYF. Full variable domain (outside the CDR3, taken from reference TRBV7-9 and TRBJ2-5): DTGVSQNPRHKITKRGQNVTFRCDPISEHNRLYWYRQTLGQGPEFLTYFQNEAQLEKSRLLSDRFSAERPKGSFSTLEIQRTEQGDSAMYLCASSCPDRDEETQYFGPGTRLLVL.

This clone has a single count. V and J are TRBV19 and TRBJ1-6; 8 bases are shared with TRBD1. The CDR3 extends over 15 amino acids. With V trimmed by 4 bases and J by 7 bases, 6 bases remained unmatched. CDR1 and CDR2 from the germline V gene are LNHDA and SQIVND (reference sequence). CDR3: CASSTGGLGNSPLHF. The CDR3 nucleotides are TGTGCCAGTAGTACAGGGGGCTTGGGCAATTCACCCCTCCACTTT.